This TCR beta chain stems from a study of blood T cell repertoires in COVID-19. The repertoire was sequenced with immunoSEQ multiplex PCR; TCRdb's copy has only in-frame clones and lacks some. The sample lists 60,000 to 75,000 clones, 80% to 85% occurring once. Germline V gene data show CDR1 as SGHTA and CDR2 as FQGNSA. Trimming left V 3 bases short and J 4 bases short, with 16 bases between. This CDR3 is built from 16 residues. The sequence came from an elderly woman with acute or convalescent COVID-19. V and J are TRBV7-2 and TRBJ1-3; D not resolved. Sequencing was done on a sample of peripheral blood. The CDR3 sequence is CASSLRGRSGGNTIYF. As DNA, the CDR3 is TGTGCCAGCAGCTTGCGCGGAAGGTCCGGAGGAAACACCATATATTTT.